These T cell receptor beta chains were read from a single sample in a study of immune evolution from preneoplasia to lung adenocarcinoma. TCRdb's copy holds only in-frame clones and misses some; the assay was immunoSEQ multiplex PCR. This sample yields 9,300 or so clones, of which roughly 76% are seen a single time; roughly 8.7% belongs to the top ten. Sequencing was done on a sample of FFPE minimally invasive lung adenocarcinoma tissue. The receptors stem from an older donor with lung adenocarcinoma. Each CDR3 is given with its conserved first and last residue. A D gene is named only where the DNA matches it firmly. Clone size is shown for a subset of rows, as once, few, many or a class of expanded clone.

CDR3 length,J gene,D gene,clone size,V gene,CDR3 DNA,CDR3 protein
15,TRBJ2-2,NA,NA,TRBV5-4,TGTGCCAGCAGCTTGGAAGGGTCGAGCGCCGGGGAGCTGTTTTTT,CASSLEGSSAGELFF
13,TRBJ1-2,NA,NA,TRBV7-8,TGTGCCAGCAGCTTACTGCAGTCCCTTGGCTACACCTTC,CASSLLQSLGYTF
15,TRBJ2-1,TRBD2,NA,TRBV5-4,TGTGCCAGCAGCTTGGAGGGACTAGCGGGAAATGAGCAGTTCTTC,CASSLEGLAGNEQFF
14,TRBJ2-3,NA,NA,TRBV14,TGTGCCAGCAGCCCCGGATGGGCCACAGATACGCAGTATTTT,CASSPGWATDTQYF
15,TRBJ1-1,TRBD1,once,TRBV5-1,TGCGCCAGCAGCTCCCTGTCCGGGACAGGGCAAGAAGCTTTCTTT,CASSSLSGTGQEAFF
14,TRBJ1-1,TRBD1,NA,TRBV6-5,TGTGCCAGCAGTCCCAGGGGGCAAGGCACTGAAGCTTTCTTT,CASSPRGQGTEAFF
13,TRBJ2-2,NA,NA,TRBV14,TGTGCCAGCAGCCAGATCGACACCGGGGAGCTGTTTTTT,CASSQIDTGELFF
15,TRBJ2-1,NA,NA,TRBV5-1,TGCGCCAGCAGCTTGGCCGGCAGAGCGCGGGATGAGCAGTTCTTC,CASSLAGRARDEQFF
17,TRBJ2-4,TRBD2,NA,TRBV19,TGTGCCAGTAGTATGGTAGCGGGAGCCGGTGACAAAAACATTCAGTACTTC,CASSMVAGAGDKNIQYF
15,TRBJ2-7,NA,NA,TRBV19,TGTGCCAGTAGTATTAGTGACAGCGGCTCCTACGAGCAGTACTTC,CASSISDSGSYEQYF
14,TRBJ2-3,TRBD2,NA,TRBV2,TGTGCCAGCAGTGAAAGCGGGAGTGCAGATACGCAGTATTTT,CASSESGSADTQYF
15,TRBJ1-5,TRBD1,NA,TRBV5-8,TGTGCCAGCAGCTTGGCCGGGACAGGGAATCAGCCCCAGCATTTT,CASSLAGTGNQPQHF
14,TRBJ2-1,NA,NA,TRBV18,TGTGCCAGCTCACCACCGGCGGTCTACAATGAGCAGTTCTTC,CASSPPAVYNEQFF
14,TRBJ2-1,NA,NA,TRBV6-1,TGTGCCAGCAGTCGGACCAGATCTAGCGATGAGCAGTTCTTC,CASSRTRSSDEQFF
13,TRBJ2-5,NA,once,TRBV15,TGTGCCACCAGCAGAGATTCGGGAGAGACCCAGTACTTC,CATSRDSGETQYF